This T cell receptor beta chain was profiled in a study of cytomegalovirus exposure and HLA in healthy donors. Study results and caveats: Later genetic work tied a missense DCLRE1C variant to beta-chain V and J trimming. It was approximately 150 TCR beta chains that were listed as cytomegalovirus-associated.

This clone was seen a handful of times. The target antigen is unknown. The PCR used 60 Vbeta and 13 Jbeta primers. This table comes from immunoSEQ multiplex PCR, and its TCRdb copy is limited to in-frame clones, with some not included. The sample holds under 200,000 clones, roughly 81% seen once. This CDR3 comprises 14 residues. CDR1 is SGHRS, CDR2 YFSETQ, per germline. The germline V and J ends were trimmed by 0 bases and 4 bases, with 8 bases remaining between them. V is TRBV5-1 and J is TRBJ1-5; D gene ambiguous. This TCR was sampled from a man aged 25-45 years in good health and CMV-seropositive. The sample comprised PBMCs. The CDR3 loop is CASSLGWANQPQHF. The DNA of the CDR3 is TGCGCCAGCAGCTTGGGTTGGGCAAATCAGCCCCAGCATTTT.